Presented here are 28 T cell receptor beta chains from one specimen sequenced in a study of regulatory T cells in long-lasting Graves disease. Time point indicated: persistent/refractory GD, antithyroid drugs over 5 years with positive TRAb. The TCR library was prepared using RNA isolated from PBMCs. Construction of the TCR beta libraries employed iRepertoire HTBI primers in conjunction with Arm-PCR of CDR3 regions. TCRdb redid the calling of the multiplex PCR reads with MiXCR, one entry per CDR3 protein. The table has 500,000 to 800,000 distinct CDR3 sequences, around 30% seen once; the top ten hold 40% to 50%. Sequences were derived from peripheral blood mononuclear cells (PBMCs), sampled when the disease was refractory, from a patient treated with antithyroid drugs. Every receptor here comes from a female donor with Graves disease.

The chain combines TRBV12-3 or TRBV12-4 with TRBJ2-3, with no clear D. The V gene lost 1 base and the J gene lost 4 bases, with 9 bases spanning the gap. This CDR3 is 14 amino acids long. This chain's CDR3 is CASSLGSVADTQYF. CDR3 in DNA: TGTGCCAGCAGTTTAGGATCCGTCGCAGATACGCAGTATTTT.

This clonotype occurred a few times. The genes are TRBV28 and TRBJ1-2; 7 bases match TRBD1. This CDR3 has 17 amino acids. The trim removed 3 bases at V and 0 bases at J, leaving 10 bases unmatched. The germline V gene encodes CDR1 MDHEN and CDR2 SYDVKM. The CDR3 here is CASSFVAGGRANYGYTF. The CDR3 DNA reads TGTGCCAGCAGTTTCGTGGCAGGGGGGCGTGCTAACTATGGCTACACCTTC.

As regards this clonotype: A much larger clone lies a single base off, so this may be a read error. J is TRBJ1-1 and V is TRBV20-1, with TRBD1 matching over 8 bases. The V segment lost 1 base and the J segment 1 base; nucleotides outside the gene matches: 2. This CDR3 is 14 amino acids long. Germline assignment: CDR1 DFQATT and CDR2 SNEGSKA (reference sequence). The CDR3 region is CSARVGTGNTEAFF. DNA for the CDR3: TGCAGTGCTAGAGTCGGGACAGGGAACACTGAAGCTTTCTTT.

This clonotype was counted only a few times. In DNA form, the CDR3 reads TGTGCCAGTAGTATAGCTGGGCAAACACCGGAGCAGTACTTC. This sequence encodes CASSIAGQTPEQYF. This chain links TRBV19 with TRBJ2-7; D gene unclear. Trimming pared 1 base from V and 7 bases from J, leaving 14 bases between. The CDR3 is 14 residues long. Germline-derived CDR1 and CDR2 are LNHDA and SQIVND (reference sequence).

J is TRBJ1-4 and V is TRBV19; D gene uncertain. From germline, CDR1 is LNHDA and CDR2 SQIVND (reference sequence). Trimming stripped 4 bases from V and 0 bases from J, with 12 bases between. The CDR3 contains 16 residues. The CDR3 DNA is TGTGCCAGTAGTAGGGGAAGGTTGACAACTAATGAAAAACTGTTTTTT. It specifies CASSRGRLTTNEKLFF.

The genes are TRBV6-2 or TRBV6-3 and TRBJ2-5; D is unclear. Per germline, CDR1 MNHEY and CDR2 SVGEGT. The ends were cut back, 8 bases at V and 7 bases at J, with 11 bases in the middle. CDR3 length: 11 residues. Here the CDR3 reads CASHQGGTQYF. The CDR3 DNA sequence: TGTGCCAGCCACCAAGGCGGGACCCAGTACTTC.

J is TRBJ2-1 and V is TRBV2; D is possibly TRBD1 or TRBD2 (5 bases each). This CDR3 comprises 13 residues. CDR1 is SNHLY, CDR2 FYNNEI, per germline. The ends were cut back, 0 bases at V and 9 bases at J, with 9 bases in the middle. The CDR3 DNA reads TGTGCCAGCAGTGAAGCTGGTGGGGGTGAGCAGTTCTTC. As protein: CASSEAGGGEQFF.

The chain is built from TRBV6-1 and TRBJ1-6; maybe TRBD1 (5 bases). Trimming stripped 5 bases from V and 9 bases from J, with 11 bases between. This CDR3 comprises 13 residues. Germline CDR1 reads MNHNS; CDR2 reads SASEGT. DNA of the CDR3: TGTGCCAGCAGTCCCCGGGGGGGTTCACCCCTCCACTTT. Its protein product is CASSPRGGSPLHF.

The chain carries TRBV25-1 and TRBJ1-6, with TRBD1 matching 7 bases. V shed 5 bases and J 7 bases; nucleotides not matched to a gene: 8. The CDR3 loop spans 15 amino acids. Germline V CDR1 and CDR2: MGHDK, SYGVNS. The CDR3 DNA follows: TGTGCCAGCAGTTACAGGGACAGCCGGAATTCACCCCTCCACTTT. Protein product: CASSYRDSRNSPLHF.

J is TRBJ1-1 and V is TRBV29-1; D gene uncertain. This CDR3 spans 10 amino acids. V dropped 3 bases and J dropped 11 bases, with 10 bases sitting between them. CDR1 is SQVTM, CDR2 ANQGSEA, per germline. The CDR3 protein is CSVDTTSAFF. For the CDR3, the DNA is TGCAGCGTTGATACAACTTCGGCTTTCTTT.

The CDR3 sequence is CATGTAPNEQFF. The CDR3, as DNA: TGTGCCACCGGGACGGCTCCCAATGAGCAGTTCTTC. V is TRBV6-1 and J is TRBJ2-1; D tentatively fits TRBD1 or TRBD2 (5 bases each). CDR1 is MNHNS and CDR2 is SASEGT in the germline V gene. The CDR3 runs to 12 residues. The ends were cut back, 10 bases at V and 6 bases at J, with 13 bases in the middle.

The V gene is TRBV7-9, the J gene TRBJ1-1, with 9 bases that match TRBD1. CDR1 and CDR2 (germline): SEHNR, FQNEAQ (reference sequence). CDR3 length: 16 residues. The J segment lost 2 bases and the V segment lost 4 bases, leaving 8 bases of the junction unmatched. The CDR3 protein is CASSWPITGGNTEAFF. CDR3 coding DNA: TGTGCCAGCAGCTGGCCGATAACAGGGGGCAACACTGAAGCTTTCTTT.

This clonotype appeared a few times. V usage is TRBV7-6 and J usage is TRBJ2-5, with D uncertain. V was clipped by 5 bases and J by 0 bases, with 13 bases between them. The CDR3 is 15 residues long. In germline, CDR1 is SGHVS, CDR2 FNYEAQ. The CDR3 region is CASSPWSGYQETQYF. The CDR3 DNA reads TGTGCCAGCAGCCCGTGGTCAGGCTACCAAGAGACCCAGTACTTC.

The gene calls are TRBV27 and TRBJ1-6; D unclear. The CDR3 length is 13 residues. CDR1 is MNHEY and CDR2 is SMNVEV in the germline V gene (reference sequence). Trimming took 6 bases from V and 10 from J, leaving 13 bases between them. The CDR3 sequence: CASSIGPSSPLHF. In DNA form, the CDR3 reads TGTGCCAGCAGCATAGGGCCGTCCTCACCCCTCCACTTT.

The gene calls are TRBV3-1 and TRBJ1-4, with 9 bases aligning to TRBD1. V trimming: 0 bases; J trimming: 10 bases; junction bases outside the gene matches: 3. CDR1 and CDR2 (germline): LGHDT, YNNKEL (reference sequence). The CDR3 loop spans 14 amino acids. The CDR3 reads CASSQEGQGVKLFF. CDR3 sequence (DNA): TGTGCCAGCAGCCAAGAGGGACAGGGTGTAAAACTGTTTTTT. Filled out from reference TRBV3-1 and TRBJ1-4, the complete variable domain reads DTAVSQTPKYLVTQMGNDKSIKCEQNLGHDTMYWYKQDSKKFLKIMFSYNNKELIINETVPNRFSPKSPDKAHLNLHINSLELGDSAVYFCASSQEGQGVKLFFGSGTQLSVL.

The V call is TRBV25-1, the J call TRBJ1-1; D gene unclear. V was trimmed by 1 base and J by 0 bases, leaving 9 bases between them. This CDR3 has 15 amino acids. The germline V gene has CDR1 MGHDK and CDR2 SYGVNS. The CDR3 coding sequence is TGTGCCAGCAGTGAATCCGGGCGGCTGAACACTGAAGCTTTCTTT. Its translation: CASSESGRLNTEAFF.

This clonotype has a count of ten or more. This chain connects TRBV11-1 to TRBJ1-2; D may be TRBD1 (6 bases). CDR3 length equals 14 residues. Trimming shortened V by 0 bases and J by 6 bases, and 11 bases separated the two germline ends. Germline V gene lookup returns CDR1 SGHAT and CDR2 FQDESV (reference sequence). The CDR3 DNA is TGTGCCAGCAGCTTAGCGCGGGGGGCGGATGGCTACACCTTC. Protein product: CASSLARGADGYTF.

This clonotype turned up a few times. The chain joins TRBV30 to TRBJ1-2; no firm D call. Germline assignment: CDR1 GTSNPN and CDR2 SVGIG (reference sequence). V lost 1 base and J 4 bases, leaving 10 bases between the germline ends. CDR3 length equals 13 residues. The CDR3 loop reads CAWSGETGYGYTF. CDR3 coding DNA: TGTGCCTGGAGTGGAGAGACGGGCTATGGCTACACCTTC.

The CDR3 sequence is CASNLDVGSPLHF. The CDR3 DNA reads TGTGCCAGCAACTTGGACGTAGGTTCACCCCTCCACTTT. The rearrangement uses TRBV12-3 or TRBV12-4 and TRBJ1-6; no clear D. Trimming pared 7 bases from V and 9 bases from J, leaving 13 bases between. This CDR3 region has 13 residues.

This clonotype showed up just a few times. V and J are TRBV5-5 and TRBJ2-5; D call uncertain. There are 15 residues in the CDR3. Trimming took 1 base from V and 4 from J, leaving 14 bases between them. From germline, CDR1 is SGHKS and CDR2 YYEKEE (reference sequence). CDR3 protein: CASSLIGSTGETQYF. CDR3 coding DNA: TGTGCCAGCAGCTTGATTGGGTCCACCGGAGAGACCCAGTACTTC.

The table lists this clonotype with many counts. This chain connects TRBV6-5 to TRBJ2-5, with D tentatively TRBD1 or TRBD2 (5 bases each). V was cut by 2 bases and J by 2 bases, with 9 bases left in between. Germline V gene data show CDR1 as MNHEY and CDR2 as SVGAGI. The CDR3 has 14 amino acids. CDR3 coding DNA: TGTGCCAGCAGTTACGGGGACGGTCAAGAGACCCAGTACTTC. Translation gives CASSYGDGQETQYF.

This clonotype was counted at least ten times. V is TRBV6-1 and J is TRBJ1-1; 9 bases fit TRBD1. Germline V gene lookup returns CDR1 MNHNS and CDR2 SASEGT. V was clipped by 6 bases and J by 4 bases; unmatched bases: 9. This CDR3 region has 15 residues. CDR3 in DNA: TGTGCCAGCAGGGGACAGGGAGGAGGAGGCACTGAAGCTTTCTTT. Its protein is CASRGQGGGGTEAFF.

This chain connects TRBV5-6 to TRBJ1-2, with D perhaps matching TRBD1 (5 bases). Trimming left V 2 bases short and J 4 bases short, with 12 bases between. Germline CDR1 is SGHDT and CDR2 is YYEEEE. The CDR3 is 14 amino acids. The CDR3 protein is CASSLLQASYGYTF. The CDR3 nucleotides are TGTGCCAGCAGCTTACTACAGGCGTCCTATGGCTACACCTTC.

This clonotype turned up a few times. CDR3 in amino acids: CASSPEGGTEAFF. DNA of the CDR3: TGCGCCAGCAGCCCCGAAGGAGGGACTGAAGCTTTCTTT. This sequence joins TRBV5-1 and TRBJ1-1; no clear D. This CDR3 region has 13 residues. Looked up from germline, CDR1 is SGHRS and CDR2 is YFSETQ. Trimming removed 4 bases from V and 5 bases from J, with 12 bases in between.

At least ten counts were recorded for this clonotype. The chain is built from TRBV2 and TRBJ1-1, with 11 bases identical to TRBD1. Germline V CDR1 and CDR2: SNHLY, FYNNEI. The CDR3 loop spans 12 amino acids. The junction had 6 bases not matched to a gene; V was cut back by 8 bases and J by 10 bases. This chain's CDR3 is CASSEDRGRAFF. CDR3 sequence (DNA): TGTGCCAGCTCCGAGGACAGGGGGCGAGCTTTCTTT.

J is TRBJ1-3 and V is TRBV7-3; D unresolved. The germline CDR1 and CDR2 sequences are SGHTA and FQGTGA. The V and J ends lost 5 bases and 0 bases respectively, with 11 bases between them. This CDR3 is 15 amino acids long. CDR3 residues: CASSPSGFSGNTIYF. The CDR3 DNA follows: TGTGCCAGCAGCCCCTCAGGTTTCTCTGGAAACACCATATATTTT.

This clonotype has just a few counts. CDR3 protein: CSAPYRGTEAFF. Written as DNA, the CDR3 is TGCAGTGCTCCTTACAGGGGGACTGAAGCTTTCTTT. The chain recombines TRBV20-1 with TRBJ1-1, with 8 bases aligning to TRBD1. The CDR3 loop spans 12 amino acids. V shed 5 bases and J 5 bases; nucleotides not matched to a gene: 4. Germline lookup yields CDR1 DFQATT and CDR2 SNEGSKA (reference sequence).

CDR3 residues: CASKFPENNEQFF. CDR3 coding DNA: TGTGCCAGCAAATTCCCGGAAAACAATGAGCAGTTCTTC. The rearrangement joins TRBV11-2 to TRBJ2-1; D is uncertain. This CDR3 spans 13 amino acids. The germline CDR1 and CDR2 sequences are SGHAT and FQNNGV. The V and J ends lost 7 bases and 5 bases respectively, with 12 bases between them.